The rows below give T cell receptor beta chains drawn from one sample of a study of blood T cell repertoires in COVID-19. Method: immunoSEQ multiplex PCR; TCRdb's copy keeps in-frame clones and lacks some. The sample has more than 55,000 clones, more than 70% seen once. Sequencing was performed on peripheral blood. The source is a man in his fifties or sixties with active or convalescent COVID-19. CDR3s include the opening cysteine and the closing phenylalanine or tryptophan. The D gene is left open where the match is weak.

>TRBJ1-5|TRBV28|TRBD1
CASLSDRGPGNQPQHF
TGTGCCAGCCTCTCCGACAGGGGGCCGGGGAATCAGCCCCAGCATTTT
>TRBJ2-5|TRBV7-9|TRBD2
CASSPGTIGETQYF
TGTGCCAGCAGCCCCGGGACTATCGGGGAGACCCAGTACTTC
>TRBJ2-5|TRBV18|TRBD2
CASSPQGGRLETQYF
TGTGCCAGCTCACCACAGGGCGGGAGACTGGAGACCCAGTACTTC
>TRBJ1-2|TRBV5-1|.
CASSLVSTQSYGYTF
TGCGCCAGCAGCTTGGTTAGCACCCAATCTTATGGCTACACCTTC
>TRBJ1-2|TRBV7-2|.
CASSPLTTGTSEGYTF
TGTGCCAGCAGCCCACTGACCACCGGGACATCAGAAGGCTACACCTTC
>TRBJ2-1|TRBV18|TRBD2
CASSPPAGVGEQFF
TGTGCCAGCTCACCACCGGCGGGAGTGGGTGAGCAGTTCTTC
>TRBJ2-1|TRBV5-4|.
CASSSPGNEQFF
TGTGCCAGCAGCTCCCCGGGCAATGAGCAGTTCTTC
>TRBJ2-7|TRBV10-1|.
CASSESHRESEQYF
TGCGCCAGCAGTGAGTCGCACAGGGAGAGCGAGCAGTACTTC
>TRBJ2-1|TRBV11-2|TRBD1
CASSSGTGVSGEQFF
TGTGCCAGCAGTTCCGGGACAGGGGTTTCGGGTGAGCAGTTCTTC
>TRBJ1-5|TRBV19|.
CASSIVGSSNQPQHF
TGTGCCAGTAGTATAGTGGGCAGTAGCAATCAGCCCCAGCATTTT
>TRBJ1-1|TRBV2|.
CASIYGTNTEAFF
TGTGCCAGCATATACGGTACGAACACTGAAGCTTTCTTT